Following are 27 T cell receptor beta chains from one sample sequenced in a study of T-cell reconstitution after alpha-beta-depleted transplantation in children. Researchers prepared the TCRbeta library using unique molecular identifiers, the study reports. Via MiXCR, TCRdb re-called the PCR reads, giving one row per CDR3 protein. Among some 350,000 distinct CDR3 sequences, 10% were seen once, and the ten largest hold approximately 2.3%. The sequences come from PBMCs from the stem cell graft donor, collected from the stem cell graft. Receptors were obtained from a human donor who donated a stem cell graft to a child with acute lymphoblastic leukemia.

This clonotype was recorded a few times. This rearrangement joins TRBV6-1 to TRBJ1-2; no reliable D call. V lost 6 bases and J lost 2, with 13 bases in between. The germline CDR1 and CDR2 sequences are MNHNS and SASEGT. The CDR3 has 14 residues. CDR3 coding DNA: TGTGCCAGCAGCCCCGTTGCCACGAACTATGGCTACACCTTC. Translation gives CASSPVATNYGYTF.

This rearrangement joins TRBV29-1 to TRBJ2-7, with 10 bases identical to TRBD1. The CDR3 covers 16 residues. Germline lookup yields CDR1 SQVTM and CDR2 ANQGSEA. V lost 3 bases and J lost 4; bases outside the gene matches: 12. CDR3 loop: CSVETRAGTGVYEQYF. DNA for the CDR3: TGCAGCGTTGAGACGCGCGCCGGGACAGGGGTTTACGAGCAGTACTTC.

A few counts support this clonotype. The rearrangement uses TRBV7-2 and TRBJ2-1, with a tentative D call TRBD2 (5 bases). The ends were cut back, 1 base at V and 1 base at J, with 8 bases in the middle. This CDR3 region has 15 residues. Germline loops: CDR1 SGHTA, CDR2 FQGNSA. The CDR3 reads CASSLEAVSYNEQFF. DNA of the CDR3: TGTGCCAGCAGCTTAGAAGCGGTTTCCTACAATGAGCAGTTCTTC.

V is TRBV4-3 and J is TRBJ2-1; D unresolved. The CDR3 sequence is 14 residues long. The ends were cut back, 0 bases at V and 5 bases at J, with 8 bases in the middle. Germline lookup yields CDR1 LGHNA and CDR2 YSLEER. The CDR3 loop is CASSQDSGNNEQFF. As DNA, the CDR3 is TGCGCCAGCAGCCAAGATAGTGGAAACAATGAGCAGTTCTTC.

This sequence joins TRBV28 and TRBJ2-1; 13 positions agree with TRBD2. Germline V gene lookup returns CDR1 MDHEN and CDR2 SYDVKM. The CDR3 totals 16 residues. The V and J ends lost 6 bases and 8 bases, in that order; junction bases with no gene match: 10. The CDR3 reads CASSPRLAGGLDEQFF. The DNA for the CDR3 is TGTGCCAGCAGCCCAAGACTAGCGGGAGGTCTAGATGAGCAGTTCTTC.

A few counts support this clonotype. The chain joins TRBV6-4 to TRBJ2-1, with D possibly being TRBD1 (6 bases). Trimming took 5 bases from V and 0 from J, leaving 20 bases between them. Germline-derived CDR1 and CDR2 are MRHNA and SNTAGT. The CDR3 consists of 18 residues. CDR3 region: CASSPVGTYLSSYNEQFF. The CDR3 DNA sequence: TGTGCCAGCAGTCCAGTTGGGACATACCTGAGCTCCTACAATGAGCAGTTCTTC.

In its sample, this clonotype was seen once. The junction departs from germline at one end; a sequencing error may be responsible. The chain couples TRBV12-3 or TRBV12-4 to TRBJ2-1, with 8 nucleotides matching TRBD2. CDR3 length equals 16 residues. CDR3 amino acids: CASRQLLAGSYSEQFF. In nucleotides, the CDR3 is TGTGCCAGCAGACAACTTCTAGCGGGCTCCTACAGTGAGCAGTTCTTC.

This clonotype has a handful of counts. The CDR3 is CASSYLGSEKLFF. The CDR3 DNA follows: TGTGCCAGCAGTTACTTGGGAAGTGAAAAACTGTTTTTT. V is TRBV6-6 and J is TRBJ1-4; D gene ambiguous. Per germline, CDR1 MNHNY and CDR2 SVGAGI (reference sequence). Trimming removed 1 base from V and 7 bases from J, with 7 bases in between. This CDR3 has 13 residues.

The chain carries TRBV5-5 and TRBJ2-7; D is unresolved. This CDR3 comprises 14 residues. Per germline, CDR1 SGHKS and CDR2 YYEKEE (reference sequence). V lost 0 bases to trimming and J lost 1 base, with 8 bases between them. CDR3 coding DNA: TGTGCCAGCAGCTTGGAGTCGGGTTCCTACGAGCAGTACTTC. Translation: CASSLESGSYEQYF. Filled out from reference TRBV5-5 and TRBJ2-7, the complete variable domain reads DAGVTQSPTHLIKTRGQQVTLRCSPISGHKSVSWYQQVLGQGPQFIFQYYEKEERGRGNFPDRFSARQFPNYSSELNVNALLLGDSALYLCASSLESGSYEQYFGPGTRLTVT.

The CDR3 DNA reads TGTGCCAGCAGCCAAGTACGGACAGGGTACCCCGGGGAGCTGTTTTTT. Translation gives CASSQVRTGYPGELFF. The chain is built from TRBV3-1 and TRBJ2-2, with 8 bases aligning to TRBD1. The germline gives CDR1 LGHDT, CDR2 YNNKEL (reference sequence). The CDR3 contains 16 residues. V was pared by 1 base and J by 6 bases, with 7 bases of the junction left unmatched.

This rearrangement joins TRBV3-1 to TRBJ1-1; no clear D gene. Germline-derived CDR1 and CDR2 are LGHDT and YNNKEL (reference sequence). V gave up 4 bases and J gave up 8 bases, with 14 bases separating them. The CDR3 consists of 13 residues. CDR3: CASSLRRAGEAFF. CDR3 DNA sequence: TGTGCCAGCAGCCTTCGACGGGCGGGCGAAGCTTTCTTT. Full variable domain (missing parts from reference TRBV3-1 and TRBJ1-1): DTAVSQTPKYLVTQMGNDKSIKCEQNLGHDTMYWYKQDSKKFLKIMFSYNNKELIINETVPNRFSPKSPDKAHLNLHINSLELGDSAVYFCASSLRRAGEAFFGQGTRLTVV.

This clonotype was recorded at least ten times. The V call is TRBV28, the J call TRBJ2-7; 7 bases fit TRBD1. The CDR3 runs 15 residues. Germline V CDR1 and CDR2: MDHEN, SYDVKM. The V segment lost 6 bases and the J segment 2 bases; nucleotides outside the gene matches: 10. CDR3 in DNA: TGTGCCAGCAGCATAGGGGGCAGGGCTACCTACGAGCAGTACTTC. Amino acid sequence: CASSIGGRATYEQYF. The full variable domain, rest sourced from reference TRBV28 and TRBJ2-7, is DVKVTQSSRYLVKRTGEKVFLECVQDMDHENMFWYRQDPGLGLRLIYFSYDVKMKEKGDIPEGYSVSREKKERFSLILESASTNQTSMYLCASSIGGRATYEQYFGPGTRLTVT.

This clonotype was recorded a few times. The chain is built from TRBV9 and TRBJ1-2; no clear D. CDR3 length equals 13 residues. Trimming took 0 bases from V and 2 from J, leaving 5 bases between them. Germline V gene data show CDR1 as SGDLS and CDR2 as YYNGEE. CDR3 DNA sequence: TGTGCCAGCAGCGTAGATGAGAACTATGGCTACACCTTC. Amino acid sequence: CASSVDENYGYTF.

This rearrangement joins TRBV28 to TRBJ1-2; no clear D gene. The CDR3 extends over 15 amino acids. With 7 bases removed from V and 1 base from J, the gap between germline ends came to 16 bases. The germline gives CDR1 MDHEN, CDR2 SYDVKM. The CDR3 here is CASIPPGRRNYGYTF. As DNA, the CDR3 is TGTGCCAGCATACCCCCCGGACGGCGTAACTATGGCTACACCTTC.

The V and J genes are TRBV5-6 and TRBJ2-1; D is possibly TRBD2 (6 bases). V was clipped by 4 bases and J by 6 bases, with 11 bases between them. The CDR3 loop spans 13 amino acids. Germline CDR1 and CDR2: SGHDT and YYEEEE. The CDR3 coding sequence is TGTGCCAGCAGCCGTGATAGCGGCAATGAGCAGTTCTTC. This translates into CASSRDSGNEQFF.

This clonotype was recorded many times. This chain joins TRBV7-9 and TRBJ2-1; 8 positions agree with TRBD1. The germline CDR1 and CDR2 sequences are SEHNR and FQNEAQ (reference sequence). V lost 2 bases, J lost 7 bases, and 7 bases stayed unmatched. This CDR3 has 15 amino acids. CDR3 amino acids: CASSLLRQGANEQFF. The DNA for the CDR3 is TGTGCCAGCAGCTTATTGAGGCAGGGGGCTAATGAGCAGTTCTTC.

A few counts support this clonotype. This chain uses TRBV30 with TRBJ2-1; 9 nucleotides match TRBD2. The germline gives CDR1 GTSNPN, CDR2 SVGIG (reference sequence). CDR3 length equals 15 residues. The V gene end was trimmed by 3 bases and the J gene end by 6 bases; junction bases not matched to a gene: 9. CDR3: CAWSLAGVLSNEQFF. In DNA, the CDR3 is TGTGCCTGGAGCTTAGCGGGAGTTCTTTCCAATGAGCAGTTCTTC. Complete variable domain (other parts from reference TRBV30 and TRBJ2-1): SQTIHQWPATLVQPVGSPLSLECTVEGTSNPNLYWYRQAAGRGLQLLFYSVGIGQISSEVPQNLSASRPQDRQFILSSKKLLLSDSGFYLCAWSLAGVLSNEQFFGPGTRLTVL.

The rearrangement links TRBV7-2 to TRBJ2-1, with no clear D. Trimming cost V 5 bases and J 6 bases, with 14 bases left between them. CDR1 is SGHTA and CDR2 is FQGNSA in the germline V gene. The length of the CDR3 is 14 residues. DNA of the CDR3: TGTGCCAGCAGCCGGCCGGAGTGGGGCAATGAGCAGTTCTTC. Translation: CASSRPEWGNEQFF.

The chain links TRBV27 to TRBJ1-1, with D possibly TRBD1 on 6 matching bases. The CDR3 loop spans 13 amino acids. Trimming removed 6 bases from V and 7 bases from J, with 15 bases in between. Germline CDR1 and CDR2: MNHEY and SMNVEV (reference sequence). For the CDR3, the DNA is TGTGCCAGCAGCCGTTCCCTAGGGGGTGAAGCTTTCTTT. Its protein is CASSRSLGGEAFF.

The chain links TRBV7-2 to TRBJ2-7, with D unresolved. Germline V lookup: CDR1 SGHTA, CDR2 FQGNSA. The CDR3 length is 15 residues. V lost 2 bases and J lost 2, with 13 bases in between. The CDR3 loop is CASSLWRQKAYEQYF. CDR3 sequence (DNA): TGTGCCAGCAGCTTATGGCGGCAAAAAGCCTACGAGCAGTACTTC.

This clonotype was observed a few times. The CDR3 loop reads CASARGNEQFF. The CDR3, as DNA: TGTGCCAGCGCCAGGGGGAATGAGCAGTTCTTC. The rearrangement uses TRBV27 and TRBJ2-1; the match to TRBD1 covers 7 bases. The CDR3 is 11 residues long. Unmatched junction bases numbered 2, after V lost 8 bases and J lost 7 bases. CDR1 and CDR2 (germline): MNHEY, SMNVEV (reference sequence).

This clonotype was found a few times. The chain has TRBV19 and TRBJ2-5, with TRBD1 matching 8 bases. The trim removed 3 bases at V and 2 bases at J, leaving 8 bases unmatched. CDR3 size: 16 residues. The germline V gene encodes CDR1 LNHDA and CDR2 SQIVND (reference sequence). The CDR3 DNA reads as TGTGCCAGTAGTATGGGTACCAGGGGGCGGCAAGAGACCCAGTACTTC. This sequence encodes CASSMGTRGRQETQYF.

This clonotype was seen repeatedly, ten times or more. This chain uses TRBV2 with TRBJ2-7; 8 bases line up with TRBD1. From germline, CDR1 is SNHLY and CDR2 FYNNEI. V shed 8 bases and J 5 bases; nucleotides not matched to a gene: 11. The CDR3 contains 14 residues. In DNA form, the CDR3 reads TGTGCCAGCCTCACAGGGCAGGGGGCCCACGAGCAGTACTTC. Translating gives CASLTGQGAHEQYF.

The table lists this clonotype with many counts. J is TRBJ2-7 and V is TRBV20-1, with TRBD2 as a possible D gene (6 bases). V lost 6 bases to trimming and J lost 3 bases, with 15 bases between them. CDR3 length: 13 residues. Germline CDR1 DFQATT, CDR2 SNEGSKA (reference sequence). The CDR3, as DNA: TGCAGTGCGAGGGCCCTAGCGAACTACGAGCAGTACTTC. Translation: CSARALANYEQYF.

There are a few counts of this clonotype. V gene TRBV4-1 combines with J gene TRBJ2-1; no definite D call. V lost 2 bases, J lost 6 bases, and 11 bases lay in between. This CDR3 contains 14 residues. Looked up from germline, CDR1 is MGHRA and CDR2 is YSYEKL. Here the CDR3 DNA reads TGCGCCAGCAGCCAATTTTTAGGGATCAATGAGCAGTTCTTC. This sequence encodes CASSQFLGINEQFF.

CDR3 nucleotide sequence: TGTGCTAGTGGTTTGGCCCTCCGGTGGACAGGAGGTAAAGGGGCCAATCAGCCCCAGCATTTT. This codes for CASGLALRWTGGKGANQPQHF. V usage is TRBV12-5 and J usage is TRBJ1-5; 7 bases map to TRBD1. V shed 1 base and J 3 bases; nucleotides not matched to a gene: 21. The CDR3 sequence is 21 residues long. CDR1 and CDR2 (germline): LGHNT, FRNRAP.

This clonotype came up a few times. The J gene is TRBJ2-2, the V gene TRBV12-5; 8 bases are shared with TRBD2. Trimming cost V 6 bases and J 0 bases; bases outside gene matches: 9. Germline-derived CDR1 and CDR2 are LGHNT and FRNRAP. The CDR3 loop spans 17 amino acids. The CDR3 protein is CASGPPGGAPNTGELFF. Here the CDR3 DNA reads TGTGCTAGTGGCCCCCCCGGGGGGGCCCCGAACACCGGGGAGCTGTTTTTT. Complete variable domain (other parts from reference TRBV12-5 and TRBJ2-2): DARVTQTPRHKVTEMGQEVTMRCQPILGHNTVFWYRQTMMQGLELLAYFRNRAPLDDSGMPKDRFSAEMPDATLATLKIQPSEPRDSAVYFCASGPPGGAPNTGELFFGEGSRLTVL.